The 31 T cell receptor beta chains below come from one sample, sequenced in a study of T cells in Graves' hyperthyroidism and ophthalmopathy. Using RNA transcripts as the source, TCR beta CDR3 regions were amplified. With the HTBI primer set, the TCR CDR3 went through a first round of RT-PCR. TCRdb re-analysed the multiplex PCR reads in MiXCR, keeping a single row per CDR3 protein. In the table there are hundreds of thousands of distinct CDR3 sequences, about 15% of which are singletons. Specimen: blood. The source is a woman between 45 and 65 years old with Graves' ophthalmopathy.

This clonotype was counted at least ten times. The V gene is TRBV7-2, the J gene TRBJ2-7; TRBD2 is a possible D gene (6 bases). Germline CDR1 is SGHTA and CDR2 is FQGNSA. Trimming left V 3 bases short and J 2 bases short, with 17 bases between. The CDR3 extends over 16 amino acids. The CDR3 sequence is CASSFGGGGRTYEQYF. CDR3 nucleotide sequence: TGTGCCAGCAGCTTCGGTGGGGGAGGAAGGACCTACGAGCAGTACTTC. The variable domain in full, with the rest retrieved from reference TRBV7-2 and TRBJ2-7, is GAGVSQSPSNKVTEKGKDVELRCDPISGHTALYWYRQSLGQGLEFLIYFQGNSAPDKSGLPSDRFSAERTGGSVSTLTIQRTQQEDSAVYLCASSFGGGGRTYEQYFGPGTRLTVT.

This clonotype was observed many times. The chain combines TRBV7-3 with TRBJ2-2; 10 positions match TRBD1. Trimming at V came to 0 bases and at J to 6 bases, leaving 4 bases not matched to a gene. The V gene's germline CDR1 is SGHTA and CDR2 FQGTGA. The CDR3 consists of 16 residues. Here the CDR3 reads CASSLTRTGGAGELFF. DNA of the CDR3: TGTGCCAGCAGCTTAACCCGGACAGGGGGGGCCGGGGAGCTGTTTTTT.

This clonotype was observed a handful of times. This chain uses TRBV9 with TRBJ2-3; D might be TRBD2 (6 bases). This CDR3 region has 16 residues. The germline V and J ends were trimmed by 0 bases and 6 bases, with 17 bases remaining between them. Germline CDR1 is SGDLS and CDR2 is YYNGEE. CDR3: CASSVVWGGNVDTQYF. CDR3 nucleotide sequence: TGTGCCAGCAGCGTAGTCTGGGGCGGGAATGTGGATACGCAGTATTTT.

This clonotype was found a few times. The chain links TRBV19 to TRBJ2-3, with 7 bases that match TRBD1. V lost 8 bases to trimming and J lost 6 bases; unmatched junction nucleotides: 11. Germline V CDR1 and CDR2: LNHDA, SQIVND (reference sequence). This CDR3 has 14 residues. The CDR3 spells CASSRTGESDTQYF. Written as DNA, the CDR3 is TGTGCCAGTTCCCGGACAGGAGAGTCGGATACGCAGTATTTT.

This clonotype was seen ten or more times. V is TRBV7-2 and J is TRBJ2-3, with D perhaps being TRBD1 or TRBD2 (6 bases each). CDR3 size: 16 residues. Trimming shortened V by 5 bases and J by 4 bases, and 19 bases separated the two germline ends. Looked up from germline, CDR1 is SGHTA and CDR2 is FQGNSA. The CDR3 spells CASSLGGRGLADTQYF. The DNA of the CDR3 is TGTGCCAGCAGCCTGGGGGGCAGGGGTCTCGCAGATACGCAGTATTTT. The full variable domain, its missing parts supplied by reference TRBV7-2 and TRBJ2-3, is GAGVSQSPSNKVTEKGKDVELRCDPISGHTALYWYRQSLGQGLEFLIYFQGNSAPDKSGLPSDRFSAERTGGSVSTLTIQRTQQEDSAVYLCASSLGGRGLADTQYFGPGTRLTVL.

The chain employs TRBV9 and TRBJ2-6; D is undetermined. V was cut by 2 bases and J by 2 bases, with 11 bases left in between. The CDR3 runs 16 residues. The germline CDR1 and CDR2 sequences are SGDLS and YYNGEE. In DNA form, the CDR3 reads TGTGCCAGCAGCGTCCGGGTTATCACTGGGGCCAACGTCCTGACTTTC. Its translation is CASSVRVITGANVLTF.

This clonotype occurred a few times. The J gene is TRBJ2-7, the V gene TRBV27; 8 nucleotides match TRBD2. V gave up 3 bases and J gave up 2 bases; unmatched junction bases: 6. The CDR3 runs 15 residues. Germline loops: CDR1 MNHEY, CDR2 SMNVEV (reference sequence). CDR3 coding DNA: TGTGCCAGCAGTTTCGACGGGAGGGACACCTACGAGCAGTACTTC. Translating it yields CASSFDGRDTYEQYF.

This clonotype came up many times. The CDR3 nucleotides read TGCAGTGCTAGAGATGTGGAGCGGGAGGGTATTTACGAGCAGTACTTC. Protein product: CSARDVEREGIYEQYF. V gene TRBV20-1 combines with J gene TRBJ2-7; 10 bases match TRBD2. CDR1 and CDR2 (germline): DFQATT, SNEGSKA (reference sequence). The CDR3 is 16 residues long. Trimming cost V 0 bases and J 4 bases; bases outside gene matches: 9.

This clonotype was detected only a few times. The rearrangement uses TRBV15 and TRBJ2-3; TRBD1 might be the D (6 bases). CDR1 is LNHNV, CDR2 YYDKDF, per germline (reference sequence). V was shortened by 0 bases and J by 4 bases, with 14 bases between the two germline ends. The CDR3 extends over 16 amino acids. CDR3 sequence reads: CATSRDSQGLADTQYF. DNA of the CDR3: TGTGCCACCAGCAGAGATAGCCAGGGGCTGGCAGATACGCAGTATTTT.

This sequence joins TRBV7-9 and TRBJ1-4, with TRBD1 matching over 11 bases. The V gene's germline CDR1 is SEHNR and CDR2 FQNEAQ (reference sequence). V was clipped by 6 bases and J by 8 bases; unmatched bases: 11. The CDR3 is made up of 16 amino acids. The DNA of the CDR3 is TGTGCCAGCAGACGTCACGGGACAGGGGGTGGGGAAAAACTGTTTTTT. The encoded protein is CASRRHGTGGGEKLFF.

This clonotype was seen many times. The CDR3 sequence: CSAIDSGANVLTF. The CDR3, as DNA: TGCAGTGCTATCGACTCTGGGGCCAACGTCCTGACTTTC. This chain links TRBV20-1 with TRBJ2-6; D is unclear. The CDR3 is 13 residues long. Looked up from germline, CDR1 is DFQATT and CDR2 is SNEGSKA (reference sequence). With 4 bases removed from V and 0 bases from J, the gap between germline ends came to 4 bases.

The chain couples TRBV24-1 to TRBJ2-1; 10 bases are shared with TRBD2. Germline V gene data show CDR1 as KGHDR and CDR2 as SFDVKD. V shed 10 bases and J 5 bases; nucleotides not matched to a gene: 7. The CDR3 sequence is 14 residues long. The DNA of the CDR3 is TGTGCCACAAAAACTAGCGGGGCTGACAATGAGCAGTTCTTC. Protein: CATKTSGADNEQFF.

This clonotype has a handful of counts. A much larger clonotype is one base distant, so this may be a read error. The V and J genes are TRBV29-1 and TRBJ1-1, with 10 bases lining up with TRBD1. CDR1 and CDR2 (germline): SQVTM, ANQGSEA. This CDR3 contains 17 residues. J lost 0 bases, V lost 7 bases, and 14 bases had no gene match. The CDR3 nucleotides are TGCAGCGCGGGTCTTCGGGGACAGGGGCCGGTGAACACTGAAGCTTTCTTT. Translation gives CSAGLRGQGPVNTEAFF.

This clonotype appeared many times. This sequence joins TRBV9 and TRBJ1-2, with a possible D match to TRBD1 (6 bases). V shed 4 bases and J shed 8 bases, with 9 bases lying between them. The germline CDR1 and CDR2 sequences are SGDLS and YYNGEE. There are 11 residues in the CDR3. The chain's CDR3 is CASSPGVGYTF. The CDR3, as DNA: TGTGCCAGCAGCCCAGGGGTCGGCTACACCTTC. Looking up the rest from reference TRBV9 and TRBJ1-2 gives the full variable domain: DSGVTQTPKHLITATGQRVTLRCSPRSGDLSVYWYQQSLDQGLQFLIQYYNGEERAKGNILERFSAQQFPDLHSELNLSSLELGDSALYFCASSPGVGYTFGSGTRLTVV.

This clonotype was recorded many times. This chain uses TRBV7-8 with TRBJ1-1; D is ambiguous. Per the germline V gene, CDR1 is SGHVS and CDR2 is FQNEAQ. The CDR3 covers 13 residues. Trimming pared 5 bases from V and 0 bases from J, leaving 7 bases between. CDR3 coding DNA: TGTGCCAGCAGCATTAAAATGAACACTGAAGCTTTCTTT. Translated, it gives CASSIKMNTEAFF.

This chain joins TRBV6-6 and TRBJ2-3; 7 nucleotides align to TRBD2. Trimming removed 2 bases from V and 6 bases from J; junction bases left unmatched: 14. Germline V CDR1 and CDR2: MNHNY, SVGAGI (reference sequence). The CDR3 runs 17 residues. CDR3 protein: CASSYGTPGGSIDTQYF. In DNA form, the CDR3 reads TGTGCCAGCAGTTACGGGACCCCGGGCGGGAGTATTGATACGCAGTATTTT.

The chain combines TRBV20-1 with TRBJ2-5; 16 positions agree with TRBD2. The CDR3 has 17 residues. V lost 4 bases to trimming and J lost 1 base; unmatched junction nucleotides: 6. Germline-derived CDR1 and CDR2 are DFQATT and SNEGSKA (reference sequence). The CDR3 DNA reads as TGCAGTGCTAACCCGGGACTAGCGGGAGGGCCCCAAGAGACCCAGTACTTC. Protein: CSANPGLAGGPQETQYF.

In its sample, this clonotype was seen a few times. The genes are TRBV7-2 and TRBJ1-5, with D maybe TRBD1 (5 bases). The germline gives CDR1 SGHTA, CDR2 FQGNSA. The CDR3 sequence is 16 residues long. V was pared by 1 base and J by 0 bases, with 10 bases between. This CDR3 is CASSLEGLNSNQPQHF. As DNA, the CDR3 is TGTGCCAGCAGCTTAGAGGGGCTTAATAGCAATCAGCCCCAGCATTTT.

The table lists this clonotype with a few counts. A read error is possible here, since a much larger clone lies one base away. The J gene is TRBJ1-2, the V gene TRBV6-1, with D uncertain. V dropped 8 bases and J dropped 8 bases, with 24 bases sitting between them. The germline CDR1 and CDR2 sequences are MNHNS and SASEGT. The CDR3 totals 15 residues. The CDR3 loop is CASSLGGNVWLGYTF. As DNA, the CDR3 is TGTGCCAGCTCCCTCGGTGGCAACGTGTGGCTCGGCTACACCTTC.

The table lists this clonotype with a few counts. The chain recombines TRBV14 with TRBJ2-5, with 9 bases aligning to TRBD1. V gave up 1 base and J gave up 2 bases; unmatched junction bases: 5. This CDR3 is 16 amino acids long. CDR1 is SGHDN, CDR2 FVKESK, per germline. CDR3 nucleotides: TGTGCCAGCAGCCAAGCGGGACAGGGTCGACAAGAGACCCAGTACTTC. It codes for CASSQAGQGRQETQYF.

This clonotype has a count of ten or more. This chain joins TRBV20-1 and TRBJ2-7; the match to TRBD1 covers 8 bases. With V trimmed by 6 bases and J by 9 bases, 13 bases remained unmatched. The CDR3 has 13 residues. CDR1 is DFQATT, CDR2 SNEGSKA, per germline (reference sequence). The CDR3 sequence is CSAHRTGRPGQYF. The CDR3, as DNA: TGCAGTGCCCATCGGACAGGGCGCCCCGGGCAGTACTTC.

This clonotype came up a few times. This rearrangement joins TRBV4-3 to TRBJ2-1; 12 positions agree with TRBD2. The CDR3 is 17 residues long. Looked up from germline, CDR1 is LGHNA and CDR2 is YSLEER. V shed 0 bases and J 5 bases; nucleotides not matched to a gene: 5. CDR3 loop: CASSQDETSGSHNEQFF. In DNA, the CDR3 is TGCGCCAGCAGCCAAGATGAGACTAGCGGGAGCCACAATGAGCAGTTCTTC.

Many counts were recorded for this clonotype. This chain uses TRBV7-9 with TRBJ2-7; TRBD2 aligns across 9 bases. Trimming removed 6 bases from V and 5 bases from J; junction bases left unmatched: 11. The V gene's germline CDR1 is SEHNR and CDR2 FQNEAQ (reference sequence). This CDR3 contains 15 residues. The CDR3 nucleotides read TGTGCCAGCAGACCAAAAGCGGGAGGCAGCCACGAGCAGTACTTC. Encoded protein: CASRPKAGGSHEQYF.

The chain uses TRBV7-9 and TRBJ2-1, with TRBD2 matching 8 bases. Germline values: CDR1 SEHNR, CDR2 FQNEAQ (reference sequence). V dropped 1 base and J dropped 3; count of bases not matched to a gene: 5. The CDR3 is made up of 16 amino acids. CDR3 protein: CASSLGLSGSYNEQFF. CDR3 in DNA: TGTGCCAGCAGCTTAGGCCTGAGCGGGAGCTACAATGAGCAGTTCTTC.

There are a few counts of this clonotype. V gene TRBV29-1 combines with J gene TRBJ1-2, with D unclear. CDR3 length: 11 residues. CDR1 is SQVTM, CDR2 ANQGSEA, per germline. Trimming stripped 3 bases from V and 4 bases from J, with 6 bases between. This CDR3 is CSVDGRYGYTF. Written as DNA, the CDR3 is TGCAGCGTTGACGGACGCTATGGCTACACCTTC.

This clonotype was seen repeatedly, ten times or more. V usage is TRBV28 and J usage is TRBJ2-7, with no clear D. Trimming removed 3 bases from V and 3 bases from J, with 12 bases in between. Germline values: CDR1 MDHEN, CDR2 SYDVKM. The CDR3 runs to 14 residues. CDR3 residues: CASSLRHRGYEQYF. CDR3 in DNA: TGTGCCAGCAGTTTGAGACATCGAGGCTACGAGCAGTACTTC.

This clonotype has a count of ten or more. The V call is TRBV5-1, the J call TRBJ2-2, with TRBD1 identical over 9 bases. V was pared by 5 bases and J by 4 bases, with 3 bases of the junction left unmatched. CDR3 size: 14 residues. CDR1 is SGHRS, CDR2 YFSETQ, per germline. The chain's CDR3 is CASRPDRGTGELFF. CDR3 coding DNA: TGCGCCAGCAGGCCGGACAGGGGCACCGGGGAGCTGTTTTTT.

The CDR3 DNA reads TGCGCCAGCAGCGAGCCGGGACAGGGCTACGAGCAGTACTTC. Protein: CASSEPGQGYEQYF. The chain employs TRBV10-2 and TRBJ2-7, with 9 bases fitting TRBD1. The CDR3 totals 14 residues. Trimming took 6 bases from V and 3 from J; bases not matched to a gene: 6. Germline CDR1 reads WSHSY; CDR2 reads SAAADI.

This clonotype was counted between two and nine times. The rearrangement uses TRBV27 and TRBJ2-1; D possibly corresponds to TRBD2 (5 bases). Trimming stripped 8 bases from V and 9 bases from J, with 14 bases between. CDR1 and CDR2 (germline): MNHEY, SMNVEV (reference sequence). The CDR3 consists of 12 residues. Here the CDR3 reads CASAFGETEQFF. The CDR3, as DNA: TGTGCCAGCGCTTTTGGGGAGACTGAGCAGTTCTTC.

The CDR3 sequence: CAISELGTDNEQFF. The DNA of the CDR3 is TGTGCCATCAGTGAGCTCGGGACTGACAATGAGCAGTTCTTC. J is TRBJ2-1 and V is TRBV10-3; tentative D call: TRBD2 (6 bases). V was clipped by 2 bases and J by 5 bases, with 10 bases between them. The CDR3 extends over 14 amino acids. Per the germline V gene, CDR1 is ENHRY and CDR2 is SYGVKD.

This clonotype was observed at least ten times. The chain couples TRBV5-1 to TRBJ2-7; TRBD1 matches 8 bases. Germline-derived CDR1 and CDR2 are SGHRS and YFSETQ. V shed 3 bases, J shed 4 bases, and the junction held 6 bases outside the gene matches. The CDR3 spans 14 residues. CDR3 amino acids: CASSYAGQGYEQYF. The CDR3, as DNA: TGCGCCAGCAGCTACGCCGGACAGGGATACGAGCAGTACTTC.